The 13 T cell receptor beta chains given below trace back to one sample, sequenced in a study of CD8 T cells in ankylosing spondylitis. TCRdb reprocessed the 5' RACE reads with MiXCR, giving one entry per CDR3 protein. The sample lists some 800,000 distinct CDR3 sequences, roughly 10% occurring once. Overall study findings and caveats: Seemingly distinctive of ankylosing spondylitis blood was a TCR beta motif formed by eight highly homologous variants.

Their antigen targets remain unknown. The sample consisted of blood, either unsorted or a sorted T cell fraction (not recorded which). The receptors were sampled from a male donor with ankylosing spondylitis.

In this sample, this clonotype turned up a few times. The genes are TRBV9 and TRBJ1-5; D ambiguous. Germline CDR1 SGDLS, CDR2 YYNGEE. V lost 3 bases and J 3 bases, leaving 16 bases between the germline ends. This CDR3 has 16 amino acids. CDR3 coding DNA: TGTGCCAGCAGCGCACAGCCGGAGGGAGCCAATCAGCCCCAGCATTTT. Protein product: CASSAQPEGANQPQHF.

This clonotype was observed a few times. The CDR3 here is CASSSQRSTEAFF. The CDR3 coding sequence is TGTGCCAGCAGCTCACAGCGGAGCACTGAAGCTTTCTTT. V gene TRBV7-2 combines with J gene TRBJ1-1; the D is unclear. The V end lost 4 bases, the J end lost 4 bases, and 10 bases lay between the germline ends. Germline CDR1 is SGHTA and CDR2 is FQGNSA. The CDR3 extends over 13 amino acids.

This clonotype was recorded a few times. V gene TRBV4-3 combines with J gene TRBJ1-4; possible D gene TRBD1, 6 bases. Germline-derived CDR1 and CDR2 are LGHNA and YSLEER. Trimming pared 0 bases from V and 3 bases from J, leaving 8 bases between. The CDR3 loop spans 15 amino acids. The CDR3 nucleotides read TGCGCCAGCAGCCAAGAACAGGGCCCTAATGAAAAACTGTTTTTT. Translated: CASSQEQGPNEKLFF.

This clonotype has a handful of counts. The V and J genes are TRBV20-1 and TRBJ2-1; the match to TRBD2 covers 10 bases. From germline, CDR1 is DFQATT and CDR2 SNEGSKA (reference sequence). V shed 6 bases, J shed 8 bases, and the junction held 16 bases outside the gene matches. The CDR3 is made up of 16 amino acids. The CDR3 loop is CSAGGTSAIYRYEQFF. As DNA, the CDR3 is TGCAGTGCCGGTGGGACTAGCGCCATTTACCGCTATGAGCAGTTCTTC.

The chain recombines TRBV10-3 with TRBJ1-3; a possible D gene is TRBD1 (5 bases). Germline V gene sequence: CDR1 ENHRY, CDR2 SYGVKD. This CDR3 is built from 15 residues. With 10 bases removed from V and 4 bases from J, the gap between germline ends came to 20 bases. This CDR3 reads CATLRLGETGNTIYF. CDR3 DNA sequence: TGTGCCACCCTTCGACTAGGGGAAACGGGAAACACCATATATTTT.

The V call is TRBV7-2, the J call TRBJ2-3; the match to TRBD2 covers 14 bases. The germline CDR1 and CDR2 sequences are SGHTA and FQGNSA. The CDR3 runs 17 residues. V lost 8 bases and J lost 4; bases outside the gene matches: 11. The CDR3 DNA follows: TGTGCCAGCGGCAGGGGGACTAGCGGGAGAGGGGCAGATACGCAGTATTTT. This encodes CASGRGTSGRGADTQYF.

This clonotype turned up a few times. The gene calls are TRBV20-1 and TRBJ2-7, with 9 bases fitting TRBD1. Trimming removed 4 bases from V and 0 bases from J; junction bases left unmatched: 10. This CDR3 comprises 16 residues. Germline CDR1 reads DFQATT; CDR2 reads SNEGSKA (reference sequence). CDR3 nucleotide sequence: TGCAGTGCTACTGGGCGGACAGGGGCGCCCTCCTACGAGCAGTACTTC. Its translation: CSATGRTGAPSYEQYF.

The chain uses TRBV6-2 or TRBV6-3 and TRBJ2-7; TRBD1 is a possible D gene (6 bases). The V gene's germline CDR1 is MNHEY and CDR2 SVGEGT. The CDR3 covers 12 residues. Trimming removed 6 bases at V and 8 bases at J, with 14 bases between. The CDR3 protein is CASSLRTAKQYF. As DNA, the CDR3 is TGTGCCAGCAGCCTCCGGACAGCCAAGCAGTACTTC.

The chain joins TRBV20-1 to TRBJ2-5; D gene ambiguous. In germline, CDR1 is DFQATT, CDR2 SNEGSKA (reference sequence). The CDR3 is made up of 12 amino acids. V was pared by 5 bases and J by 7 bases, with 14 bases between. The CDR3: CSASQEPGTQYF. For the CDR3, the DNA is TGCAGTGCTTCCCAGGAACCGGGGACCCAGTACTTC.

The V gene is TRBV5-1, the J gene TRBJ2-7, with a possible D match to TRBD2 (6 bases). This CDR3 has 14 amino acids. The V and J ends lost 4 bases and 3 bases respectively, with 14 bases between them. The germline V gene encodes CDR1 SGHRS and CDR2 YFSETQ. CDR3 sequence: CASSLSGTYYEQYF. The CDR3 DNA sequence: TGCGCCAGCAGCCTTAGCGGAACCTACTACGAGCAGTACTTC.

The rearrangement joins TRBV12-3 or TRBV12-4 to TRBJ2-5; D is unclear. CDR3 length: 15 amino acids. With 5 bases removed from V and 0 bases from J, the gap between germline ends came to 13 bases. As DNA, the CDR3 is TGTGCCAGCAGTCCGGGCCTTTTCAACCAAGAGACCCAGTACTTC. It yields the protein CASSPGLFNQETQYF.

In its sample, this clonotype was seen a few times. The chain joins TRBV6-1 to TRBJ2-2; D gene ambiguous. This CDR3 region has 15 residues. CDR1 MNHNS and CDR2 SASEGT come from the germline V gene. V was cut by 2 bases and J by 4 bases, with 11 bases left in between. Here the CDR3 reads CASSEYRVGTGELFF. The CDR3 bases are TGTGCCAGCAGTGAATATAGGGTCGGCACCGGGGAGCTGTTTTTT.

The chain carries TRBV7-6 and TRBJ2-2; TRBD1 agrees at 7 bases. Germline V lookup: CDR1 SGHVS, CDR2 FNYEAQ. V lost 4 bases, J lost 6 bases, and 11 bases stayed unmatched. This CDR3 is 16 amino acids long. The CDR3 DNA reads as TGTGCCAGCAGCTGGGTATGGGGCCAGGGGGCCGGGGAGCTGTTTTTT. This gives the protein CASSWVWGQGAGELFF. The variable domain in full, with the rest retrieved from reference TRBV7-6 and TRBJ2-2, is GAGVSQSPRYKVTKRGQDVALRCDPISGHVSLYWYRQALGQGPEFLTYFNYEAQQDKSGLPNDRFSAERPEGSISTLTIQRTEQRDSAMYRCASSWVWGQGAGELFFGEGSRLTVL.